A single sample is the source of the 28 T cell receptor beta chains below, sequenced in a study of spatial heterogeneity in lung cancer. Stated time point: sample taken at primary tumor resection. Frozen PBMC, nontumor lung or tumor provided whole RNA, which was sequenced unsorted. MiXCR, applied by TCRdb to the 5' RACE reads, yields one record per CDR3 protein. The sample holds roughly 48,000 distinct CDR3 sequences, roughly 5% seen once. The sequencing used PBMCs, collected at surgery. The source is a male donor with early-stage non-small cell lung cancer.

This clonotype was detected ten times or more. J is TRBJ2-2 and V is TRBV25-1, with D hard to call. This CDR3 is built from 13 residues. Trimming took 3 bases from V and 8 from J, leaving 10 bases between them. CDR1 is MGHDK and CDR2 is SYGVNS in the germline V gene. CDR3 in amino acids: CASSEGYPGELFF. CDR3 DNA: TGTGCCAGCAGTGAGGGGTATCCGGGGGAGCTGTTTTTT.

This clonotype was detected ten times or more. The chain combines TRBV9 with TRBJ2-1, with 14 bases that match TRBD2. The CDR3 extends over 17 amino acids. The V and J ends lost 0 bases and 10 bases, in that order; junction bases with no gene match: 9. Germline V lookup: CDR1 SGDLS, CDR2 YYNGEE. The CDR3 here is CASSVEVGTSGSDEQFF. Here the CDR3 DNA reads TGTGCCAGCAGCGTAGAAGTGGGGACTAGCGGGAGTGACGAGCAGTTCTTC.

There are a few counts of this clonotype. This sequence joins TRBV5-4 and TRBJ1-2; D remains unclear. The CDR3 sequence is 14 residues long. CDR1 is SGHNT, CDR2 YYREEE, per germline (reference sequence). Trimming shortened V by 5 bases and J by 4 bases, and 15 bases separated the two germline ends. The CDR3 nucleotides are TGTGCCAGCAGTTCCGGGCTGGCGGGCTATGGCTACACCTTC. Protein sequence: CASSSGLAGYGYTF.

This clonotype was detected many times. This chain uses TRBV12-5 with TRBJ2-2; the D call may be TRBD1 or TRBD2 (5 bases each). In germline, CDR1 is LGHNT, CDR2 FRNRAP. Trimming took off 0 bases at V and 7 bases at J, with 15 bases between the two ends. The CDR3 spans 16 residues. This CDR3 is CASGLVSGASSGELFF. CDR3 DNA sequence: TGTGCTAGTGGTTTGGTCTCCGGGGCGTCGAGCGGGGAGCTGTTTTTT.

This clonotype was recorded at least ten times. The DNA for the CDR3 is TGCGCCAGCAGCCCGGACGGGTCGCTCTACGAGCAGTACTTC. Translated, it gives CASSPDGSLYEQYF. J is TRBJ2-7 and V is TRBV5-1; D is ambiguous. CDR3 length: 14 amino acids. Germline lookup yields CDR1 SGHRS and CDR2 YFSETQ. Deletions cut 4 bases from V and 3 bases from J, with 14 bases between.

In its sample, this clonotype was seen many times. The gene calls are TRBV18 and TRBJ2-5, with TRBD2 matching over 13 bases. There are 18 residues in the CDR3. Per germline, CDR1 KGHSH and CDR2 LQKENI. Trimming took 6 bases from V and 7 from J; bases not matched to a gene: 17. As DNA, the CDR3 is TGTGCCAGCTCCATGCGCAGGGGCCGGACTAGCGGGAGTGGGACCCAGTACTTC. It is translated as CASSMRRGRTSGSGTQYF. The entire variable domain, with the rest obtained from reference TRBV18 and TRBJ2-5, is as follows: NAGVMQNPRHLVRRRGQEARLRCSPMKGHSHVYWYRQLPEEGLKFMVYLQKENIIDESGMPKERFSAEFPKEGPSILRIQQVVRGDSAAYFCASSMRRGRTSGSGTQYFGPGTRLLVL.

The sample holds many counts of this clonotype. The J gene is TRBJ2-4, the V gene TRBV28, with 10 bases that match TRBD1. The CDR3 runs to 15 residues. Germline V gene sequence: CDR1 MDHEN, CDR2 SYDVKM. The V gene end was trimmed by 9 bases and the J gene end by 6 bases; junction bases not matched to a gene: 11. The CDR3 DNA reads as TGTGCCAGTACCAACCCGACAGGGGGCGCAAACATTCAGTACTTC. This gives the protein CASTNPTGGANIQYF.

This clonotype was picked up many times. This chain links TRBV4-1 with TRBJ2-1; TRBD1 aligns across 7 bases. The CDR3 is 14 residues long. The V gene end was trimmed by 3 bases and the J gene end by 6 bases; junction bases not matched to a gene: 5. CDR1 is MGHRA, CDR2 YSYEKL, per germline. In DNA, the CDR3 is TGCGCCAGCAGCCATCTGACAGGGACCAATGAGCAGTTCTTC. It encodes CASSHLTGTNEQFF.

The sample holds many counts of this clonotype. The rearrangement joins TRBV2 to TRBJ2-1; weak D call: TRBD2 (5 bases). This CDR3 is built from 14 residues. Deletions cut 5 bases from V and 7 bases from J, with 15 bases between. Germline V gives CDR1 SNHLY, CDR2 FYNNEI. CDR3 DNA sequence: TGTGCCAGCAGTTCCCAACTAGGTTTTAATGAGCAGTTCTTC. It is translated as CASSSQLGFNEQFF.

The chain uses TRBV27 and TRBJ2-1, with 14 nucleotides matching TRBD2. Germline assignment: CDR1 MNHEY and CDR2 SMNVEV (reference sequence). CDR3 length: 15 residues. V lost 6 bases and J lost 8; bases outside the gene matches: 6. The CDR3 protein is CASSRTSGRWYEQFF. CDR3 DNA sequence: TGTGCCAGCAGCCGGACTAGCGGGAGGTGGTATGAGCAGTTCTTC.

This clonotype was seen repeatedly, ten times or more. J is TRBJ2-2 and V is TRBV7-9; TRBD2 matches 8 bases. V lost 0 bases to trimming and J lost 3 bases; unmatched junction nucleotides: 6. The germline V gene encodes CDR1 SEHNR and CDR2 FQNEAQ (reference sequence). The CDR3 is made up of 17 amino acids. For the CDR3, the DNA is TGTGCCAGCAGCTTAGCCCCGGGAGGGCCAGACACCGGGGAGCTGTTTTTT. It yields the protein CASSLAPGGPDTGELFF.

This clonotype was recorded many times. V usage is TRBV6-2 or TRBV6-3 and J usage is TRBJ2-1, with 10 bases matching TRBD2. From germline, CDR1 is MNHEY and CDR2 SVGEGT. This CDR3 comprises 17 residues. V shed 2 bases and J 0 bases; nucleotides not matched to a gene: 4. CDR3 nucleotide sequence: TGTGCCAGCAGTTACGAGCTAGCGGGGGTCTCCTACAATGAGCAGTTCTTC. This gives the protein CASSYELAGVSYNEQFF.

This clonotype was found many times. The chain carries TRBV5-1 and TRBJ2-5; 12 bases line up with TRBD1. J gave up 0 bases and V 4 bases, and 4 bases lay outside the gene matches. The CDR3 consists of 16 residues. Germline CDR1 SGHRS, CDR2 YFSETQ. CDR3 region: CASSPGTGGYQETQYF. Written as DNA, the CDR3 is TGCGCCAGCAGCCCGGGGACAGGGGGCTACCAAGAGACCCAGTACTTC.

Many counts were recorded for this clonotype. This chain links TRBV9 with TRBJ2-1; D not certain. The CDR3 extends over 14 amino acids. Germline CDR1 is SGDLS and CDR2 is YYNGEE. Trimming took off 5 bases at V and 0 bases at J, with 9 bases between the two ends. CDR3 nucleotides: TGTGCCAGCAGACCCCTGAGCTCCTACAATGAGCAGTTCTTC. Protein: CASRPLSSYNEQFF.

This clonotype was counted between two and nine times. The chain uses TRBV6-2 or TRBV6-3 and TRBJ2-5; a possible D gene is TRBD1 (6 bases). Trimming removed 1 base from V and 2 bases from J, with 8 bases in between. The CDR3 is made up of 14 amino acids. Germline-derived CDR1 and CDR2 are MNHEY and SVGEGT. The CDR3 nucleotides are TGTGCCAGCAGTTACTTGGACAGTCAAGAGACCCAGTACTTC. Protein: CASSYLDSQETQYF.

This clonotype showed up many times. The chain employs TRBV3-1 and TRBJ2-2, with TRBD2 identical over 8 bases. With 4 bases clipped from V and 2 bases from J, the junction kept 6 bases outside the gene matches. This CDR3 is built from 16 residues. Germline assignment: CDR1 LGHDT and CDR2 YNNKEL (reference sequence). This CDR3 is CASSRQTSDNTGELFF. As DNA, the CDR3 is TGTGCCAGCAGCCGGCAGACTAGCGACAACACCGGGGAGCTGTTTTTT.

The gene calls are TRBV7-3 and TRBJ2-1; 10 nucleotides line up with TRBD1. Germline V CDR1 and CDR2: SGHTA, FQGTGA. After removal of 0 bases from V and 5 bases from J, the junction contained 4 bases not matched to a gene. This CDR3 region has 16 residues. The CDR3 loop reads CASSLTGQGMHNEQFF. The CDR3 nucleotides read TGTGCCAGCAGCTTAACGGGACAGGGGATGCACAATGAGCAGTTCTTC.

In this sample, this clonotype turned up many times. The rearrangement uses TRBV5-1 and TRBJ2-7, with 7 bases fitting TRBD2. The CDR3 spans 16 residues. Germline CDR1 SGHRS, CDR2 YFSETQ. V trimming: 0 bases; J trimming: 0 bases; junction bases outside the gene matches: 6. The CDR3 region has the DNA TGCGCCAGCAGCTTGGTCGGTCCTAGCGGCTCCTACGAGCAGTACTTC. Encoded protein: CASSLVGPSGSYEQYF. The entire variable domain, with the rest obtained from reference TRBV5-1 and TRBJ2-7, is as follows: KAGVTQTPRYLIKTRGQQVTLSCSPISGHRSVSWYQQTPGQGLQFLFEYFSETQRNKGNFPGRFSGRQFSNSRSEMNVSTLELGDSALYLCASSLVGPSGSYEQYFGPGTRLTVT.

This clonotype has a count of ten or more. The chain carries TRBV7-2 and TRBJ2-2, with D uncertain. V lost 3 bases to trimming and J lost 1 base, with 9 bases between them. The CDR3 covers 15 residues. Germline CDR1 reads SGHTA; CDR2 reads FQGNSA. CDR3 DNA sequence: TGTGCCAGCAGCTTGTATACGGAGAACACCGGGGAGCTGTTTTTT. Protein: CASSLYTENTGELFF.

The CDR3 sequence is CASSLGADQETQYF. CDR3 coding DNA: TGTGCCAGCAGTTTAGGGGCCGACCAAGAGACCCAGTACTTC. The V gene is TRBV12-3 or TRBV12-4, the J gene TRBJ2-5; D is unresolved. Trimming took 1 base from V and 0 from J, leaving 6 bases between them. The CDR3 loop spans 14 amino acids.

This clonotype was seen at least ten times. V and J are TRBV28 and TRBJ2-3, with 9 bases aligning to TRBD2. Unmatched junction bases numbered 19, after V lost 3 bases and J lost 3 bases. Germline V gene data show CDR1 as MDHEN and CDR2 as SYDVKM. The CDR3 extends over 20 amino acids. The CDR3 loop is CASSFIRLGVSGSKTDTQYF. For the CDR3, the DNA is TGTGCCAGCAGTTTTATTCGTCTTGGTGTTAGCGGGAGTAAGACAGATACGCAGTATTTT. The full variable domain, completed using reference TRBV28 and TRBJ2-3, is DVKVTQSSRYLVKRTGEKVFLECVQDMDHENMFWYRQDPGLGLRLIYFSYDVKMKEKGDIPEGYSVSREKKERFSLILESASTNQTSMYLCASSFIRLGVSGSKTDTQYFGPGTRLTVL.

This clonotype was counted ten times or more. This sequence joins TRBV10-3 and TRBJ2-2; D not resolved. Between the trimmed V and J ends, which lost 4 bases and 0 bases, there was a span of 21 bases. The germline CDR1 and CDR2 sequences are ENHRY and SYGVKD. The CDR3 contains 19 residues. The CDR3 DNA sequence: TGTGCCATCAGTGGCGAATCGAACAGTCTACTCGCGAACACCGGGGAGCTGTTTTTT. Translation: CAISGESNSLLANTGELFF.

Ten or more counts support this clonotype. The chain has TRBV7-3 and TRBJ2-1, with D hard to call. The germline gives CDR1 SGHTA, CDR2 FQGTGA. The CDR3 contains 13 residues. V shed 4 bases and J shed 3 bases, with 7 bases lying between them. The CDR3 is CASSSEHYNEQFF. CDR3 nucleotides: TGTGCCAGCAGCTCGGAGCACTACAATGAGCAGTTCTTC.

This clonotype was seen repeatedly, ten times or more. The chain recombines TRBV4-2 with TRBJ2-7, with 14 bases fitting TRBD2. Germline assignment: CDR1 LGHNA and CDR2 YNFKEQ. This CDR3 has 16 amino acids. Trimming took 4 bases from V and 6 from J; bases not matched to a gene: 8. CDR3 sequence (DNA): TGTGCCAGCAGCCCTGTGGGACTAGCGGGAGAAGGCGAGCAGTACTTC. Translating gives CASSPVGLAGEGEQYF.

The rearrangement links TRBV28 to TRBJ2-1; D unclear. The CDR3 contains 15 residues. V was clipped by 5 bases and J by 3 bases, with 14 bases between them. CDR1 and CDR2 (germline): MDHEN, SYDVKM. The CDR3 region is CASSPDWGNYNEQFF. CDR3 DNA sequence: TGTGCCAGCAGTCCCGACTGGGGTAACTACAATGAGCAGTTCTTC.

Regarding this clonotype: A much larger clone sits a single nucleotide away, making a read error possible. This chain joins TRBV7-9 and TRBJ2-7; TRBD2 is a possible D gene (6 bases). Germline V lookup: CDR1 SEHNR, CDR2 FQNEAQ (reference sequence). The CDR3 extends over 14 amino acids. As DNA, the CDR3 is TGTGTCAGCAGCCCCGGGAGCAGCCCCTACGAGCAGTACTTC. The encoded protein is CVSSPGSSPYEQYF. The entire variable domain, with the rest obtained from reference TRBV7-9 and TRBJ2-7, is as follows: DTGVSQNPRHKITKRGQNVTFRCDPISEHNRLYWYRQTLGQGPEFLTYFQNEAQLEKSRLLSDRFSAERPKGSFSTLEIQRTEQGDSAMYLCVSSPGSSPYEQYFGPGTRLTVT.

This clonotype was counted many times. The chain links TRBV7-9 to TRBJ1-6, with D perhaps matching TRBD1 (5 bases). Trimming removed 3 bases at V and 5 bases at J, with 11 bases between. This CDR3 is 15 amino acids long. CDR1 is SEHNR and CDR2 is FQNEAQ in the germline V gene (reference sequence). The CDR3 region has the DNA TGTGCCAGCAGCTTGGGACGGACAAATAATTCACCCCTCCACTTT. It translates to CASSLGRTNNSPLHF.

This clonotype was detected ten times or more. The chain is built from TRBV20-1 and TRBJ2-1; TRBD1 matches at 9 bases. The germline V gene encodes CDR1 DFQATT and CDR2 SNEGSKA (reference sequence). With 6 bases clipped from V and 7 bases from J, the junction kept 10 bases outside the gene matches. The CDR3 loop spans 14 amino acids. The CDR3 reads CSARTGARVNEQFF. As DNA, the CDR3 is TGCAGTGCGCGGACAGGGGCGAGGGTGAATGAGCAGTTCTTC.